This T cell receptor beta chain originates from a study of cytomegalovirus exposure and HLA in healthy donors. Looked up from germline, CDR1 is MGHRA and CDR2 is YSYEKL. The CDR3 has 15 residues. V was cut by 1 base and J by 2 bases, with 11 bases left in between. PCR amplification relied on 60 Vbeta primers (plus 13 Jbeta primers). TCRdb's copy holds only in-frame clones and misses some; the assay was immunoSEQ multiplex PCR. The sample includes 30,000 to 40,000 clones, 65% to 90% of them seen just once. The rearrangement links TRBV4-1 to TRBJ2-5; the D is unclear. Sample: PBMCs. The source is a young woman in good health and CMV-seronegative. The CDR3 loop reads CASSQGLVSQETQYF. CDR3 sequence (DNA): TGCGCCAGCAGCCAAGGTCTAGTCTCACAAGAGACCCAGTACTTC.